The 14 T cell receptor beta chains below were found in one sample sequenced in a study of T cell changes during pregnancy in multiple sclerosis. The repertoire was sequenced with immunoSEQ multiplex PCR; TCRdb's copy has only in-frame clones and lacks some. Here the sample spans about 62,000 clones, approximately 90% being singletons. The sequences come from peripheral blood, collected in the first trimester of pregnancy. The receptor set was obtained from a female donor with multiple sclerosis, enrolled in a pregnancy study.

The V and J genes are TRBV10-1 and TRBJ2-1, with 9 bases lining up with TRBD2. The V and J ends lost 2 bases and 0 bases, in that order; junction bases with no gene match: 2. This CDR3 has 16 amino acids. CDR1 is WNHNN, CDR2 SYGVQD, per germline (reference sequence). CDR3 sequence: CASSEGSGSSYNEQFF. The CDR3 coding sequence is TGCGCCAGCAGTGAGGGTAGCGGGAGCTCCTACAATGAGCAGTTCTTC.

The V gene is TRBV7-9, the J gene TRBJ2-7; a weak D match, TRBD2 (6 bases). V was clipped by 3 bases and J by 2 bases, with 17 bases between them. The CDR3 totals 16 residues. The germline V gene has CDR1 SEHNR and CDR2 FQNEAQ (reference sequence). The CDR3 loop reads CASSLELAGLPYEQYF. For the CDR3, the DNA is TGTGCCAGCAGCTTGGAGCTGGCGGGGTTGCCCTACGAGCAGTACTTC.

The chain employs TRBV7-2 and TRBJ1-1; D is undetermined. The germline gives CDR1 SGHTA, CDR2 FQGNSA. Trimming took 2 bases from V and 4 from J, leaving 14 bases between them. This CDR3 spans 15 amino acids. CDR3 in DNA: TGTGCCAGCAGCTTACACTCGGGAGGCCGCACTGAAGCTTTCTTT. It codes for CASSLHSGGRTEAFF.

This chain uses TRBV30 with TRBJ2-1; no definite D call. V lost 1 base to trimming and J lost 10 bases, with 11 bases between them. CDR3 length: 12 amino acids. The V gene's germline CDR1 is GTSNPN and CDR2 SVGIG (reference sequence). CDR3 sequence: CAWSEGGAEQFF. Here the CDR3 DNA reads TGTGCCTGGAGTGAAGGCGGCGCCGAGCAGTTCTTC.

V is TRBV30 and J is TRBJ1-4; possible D gene TRBD1, 5 bases. Per germline, CDR1 GTSNPN and CDR2 SVGIG (reference sequence). V shed 5 bases and J shed 6 bases, with 10 bases lying between them. This CDR3 spans 12 amino acids. The CDR3 region has the DNA TGTGCCTGGGGGGGGGACGATGAAAAACTGTTTTTT. Encoded protein: CAWGGDDEKLFF.

The CDR3 loop is CASSFQTANTGELFF. CDR3 in DNA: TGTGCCAGCAGCTTCCAGACAGCGAACACCGGGGAGCTGTTTTTT. V and J are TRBV7-2 and TRBJ2-2, with a possible D match to TRBD1 (5 bases). Germline values: CDR1 SGHTA, CDR2 FQGNSA. V dropped 3 bases and J dropped 0 bases, with 8 bases sitting between them. The CDR3 has 15 residues.

This rearrangement joins TRBV4-2 to TRBJ2-1, with D tentatively TRBD2 (5 bases). Germline V gene data show CDR1 as LGHNA and CDR2 as YNFKEQ. The CDR3 is 14 residues long. Deletions cut 4 bases from V and 1 base from J, with 8 bases between. This chain's CDR3 is CASSREGSYNEQFF. CDR3 nucleotides: TGTGCCAGCAGCCGTGAGGGATCCTACAATGAGCAGTTCTTC.

The gene calls are TRBV6-5 and TRBJ2-1; 9 nucleotides line up with TRBD2. Germline lookup yields CDR1 MNHEY and CDR2 SVGAGI. V shed 2 bases, J shed 3 bases, and the junction held 2 bases outside the gene matches. This CDR3 has 15 residues. CDR3 amino acids: CASSYGTSIYNEQFF. As DNA, the CDR3 is TGTGCCAGCAGTTACGGGACTAGCATCTACAATGAGCAGTTCTTC.

The chain employs TRBV7-9 and TRBJ1-1; TRBD1 matches at 7 bases. Germline CDR1 SEHNR, CDR2 FQNEAQ (reference sequence). V dropped 2 bases and J dropped 1; count of bases not matched to a gene: 1. This CDR3 is 14 amino acids long. CDR3 residues: CASSLRTGNTEAFF. The DNA of the CDR3 is TGTGCCAGCAGCTTAAGGACAGGGAACACTGAAGCTTTCTTT.

V and J are TRBV6-1 and TRBJ2-7; TRBD1 aligns across 10 bases. CDR3 length: 15 residues. V lost 5 bases to trimming and J lost 3 bases; unmatched junction nucleotides: 7. CDR1 and CDR2 from the germline V gene are MNHNS and SASEGT. CDR3: CASSTPGQGRYEQYF. The CDR3 DNA reads as TGTGCCAGCAGTACTCCGGGACAGGGGCGCTACGAGCAGTACTTC.

The chain joins TRBV19 to TRBJ1-4, with 7 bases fitting TRBD1. The CDR3 has 14 residues. V lost 7 bases, J lost 7 bases, and 9 bases stayed unmatched. The V gene's germline CDR1 is LNHDA and CDR2 SQIVND (reference sequence). The CDR3 sequence is CASTYGGGGEKLFF. The CDR3 nucleotides read TGTGCCAGTACCTACGGAGGGGGCGGTGAAAAACTGTTTTTT.

The V and J genes are TRBV6-1 and TRBJ2-1; D gene uncertain. Trimming cost V 2 bases and J 5 bases, with 10 bases left between them. Germline V gene lookup returns CDR1 MNHNS and CDR2 SASEGT. The CDR3 has 14 amino acids. CDR3 DNA: TGTGCCAGCAGTGAATTCGCAGAAAACAATGAGCAGTTCTTC. This translates into CASSEFAENNEQFF.

The J gene is TRBJ2-2, the V gene TRBV5-1; 7 positions match TRBD1. Trimming at V came to 5 bases and at J to 1 base, leaving 5 bases not matched to a gene. Looked up from germline, CDR1 is SGHRS and CDR2 is YFSETQ. The CDR3 has 15 amino acids. Here the CDR3 DNA reads TGCGCCAGCAGACGGGGACAGAGGAACACCGGGGAGCTGTTTTTT. Residues: CASRRGQRNTGELFF. Together with reference TRBV5-1 and TRBJ2-2, the CDR3 gives the full variable domain: KAGVTQTPRYLIKTRGQQVTLSCSPISGHRSVSWYQQTPGQGLQFLFEYFSETQRNKGNFPGRFSGRQFSNSRSEMNVSTLELGDSALYLCASRRGQRNTGELFFGEGSRLTVL.

The chain combines TRBV27 with TRBJ2-7; 10 nucleotides align to TRBD1. The V segment lost 6 bases and the J segment 4 bases; nucleotides outside the gene matches: 9. The CDR3 contains 15 residues. From germline, CDR1 is MNHEY and CDR2 SMNVEV (reference sequence). CDR3 amino acids: CASSRERQGAYEQYF. CDR3 DNA sequence: TGTGCCAGCAGCCGAGAGAGACAGGGGGCTTACGAGCAGTACTTC.